What follows describes a single TCR beta chain. This specimen comes from a study of brain T cells in children with intractable seizures. Indicated time point: blood from clinic visit 5 months post-surgery; TSC patient then seizure free. Pre-surgery treatment included at least one anti-epileptic drug. Sequencing was performed with immunoSEQ multiplex PCR; in TCRdb, only in-frame clones are kept and a portion is missing. The sample records hundreds of thousands of clones, over 90% being singletons. The length of the CDR3 is 16 residues. CDR1 is LNHNV, CDR2 YYDKDF, per germline (reference sequence). V lost 1 base and J lost 0; bases outside the gene matches: 4.

This sample comprised peripheral blood, obtained about 5 months after surgery. The rearrangement joins TRBV15 to TRBJ1-1; 8 bases align to TRBD1. The clonotype originates from a boy under three years old with tuberous sclerosis and intractable seizures. The CDR3 loop reads CATSRGQGTMNTEAFF. CDR3 sequence (DNA): TGTGCCACCAGCAGAGGACAGGGGACCATGAACACTGAAGCTTTCTTT.